The 5 T cell receptor beta chains given below trace back to one sample, sequenced in a study of T cells after yellow fever vaccination. Each CDR3 protein gets one entry after TCRdb re-called the 5' RACE reads with MiXCR. The profile shows some 390,000 distinct CDR3 sequences, approximately 6% of them singletons. The input for sequencing was PBMCs, taken 5 days after the yellow fever booster vaccination. Receptors originate from a man younger than 40 who received the YFV17D yellow fever vaccine.

Many counts were recorded for this clonotype. This chain joins TRBV20-1 and TRBJ1-1, with D perhaps matching TRBD1 (6 bases). Germline V lookup: CDR1 DFQATT, CDR2 SNEGSKA (reference sequence). The CDR3 has 15 residues. Trimming removed 0 bases from V and 3 bases from J, with 14 bases in between. The CDR3, as DNA: TGCAGTGCTAGAGATCAGGGGAATTGGGACACTGAAGCTTTCTTT. It codes for CSARDQGNWDTEAFF.

This clonotype was observed a few times. The chain carries TRBV20-1 and TRBJ2-2, with a weak D call TRBD2 (5 bases). V lost 1 base and J lost 8, with 17 bases in between. CDR3 size: 15 residues. Germline V gene lookup returns CDR1 DFQATT and CDR2 SNEGSKA (reference sequence). The CDR3 DNA sequence: TGCAGTGCTAGAGTCGGTACACGCGGGTTTGGGGAGCTGTTTTTT. Its translation is CSARVGTRGFGELFF.

This clonotype was seen a few times. The chain couples TRBV2 to TRBJ2-1; D is unclear. The CDR3 loop spans 12 amino acids. V was clipped by 6 bases and J by 5 bases, with 8 bases between them. CDR1 SNHLY and CDR2 FYNNEI come from the germline V gene. This CDR3 is CASRVFHNEQFF. The CDR3, as DNA: TGTGCCAGCAGGGTATTCCACAATGAGCAGTTCTTC.

This clonotype was counted ten times or more. This chain links TRBV4-2 with TRBJ2-2; the D is unclear. Germline lookup yields CDR1 LGHNA and CDR2 YNFKEQ. The germline V and J ends were trimmed by 2 bases and 5 bases, with 9 bases remaining between them. This CDR3 has 14 amino acids. CDR3 amino acids: CASSQFLMTGELFF. The CDR3, as DNA: TGTGCCAGCAGCCAATTCCTGATGACCGGGGAGCTGTTTTTT.

The J gene is TRBJ1-5, the V gene TRBV7-2; 9 nucleotides align to TRBD1. Germline assignment: CDR1 SGHTA and CDR2 FQGNSA. V gave up 5 bases and J gave up 7 bases; unmatched junction bases: 6. CDR3 length: 14 amino acids. This CDR3 reads CASSPRTGEQPQHF. In DNA form, the CDR3 reads TGTGCCAGCAGCCCCAGGACAGGGGAACAGCCCCAGCATTTT.